Each of the 29 T cell receptor beta chains below was sequenced from the same sample in a study of blood T cell repertoires in COVID-19. TCRdb's copy holds only in-frame clones and misses some; the assay was immunoSEQ multiplex PCR. The table records 60,000 to 70,000 clones, over 75% of them present only once. The specimen sequenced was peripheral blood. The receptors here all came from a man at least 80 years old with acute or convalescent COVID-19.

The chain couples TRBV6-4 to TRBJ2-1; D might be TRBD1 (6 bases). Germline lookup yields CDR1 MRHNA and CDR2 SNTAGT. The CDR3 extends over 17 amino acids. The V end lost 0 bases, the J end lost 3 bases, and 15 bases lay between the germline ends. The chain's CDR3 is CASSDSTAKGDYNEQFF. The CDR3, as DNA: TGTGCCAGCAGTGACTCAACGGCGAAGGGGGACTACAATGAGCAGTTCTTC.

The V gene is TRBV19, the J gene TRBJ2-6; 7 positions match TRBD1. The V gene end was trimmed by 8 bases and the J gene end by 0 bases; junction bases not matched to a gene: 7. This CDR3 is 16 amino acids long. The germline CDR1 and CDR2 sequences are LNHDA and SQIVND (reference sequence). CDR3 sequence (DNA): TGTGCCAGTGAAAGGACAGGCAGCTCTGGGGCCAACGTCCTGACTTTC. Translated, it gives CASERTGSSGANVLTF.

A few counts support this clone. The chain is built from TRBV4-2 and TRBJ1-2; D gene uncertain. Deletions cut 0 bases from V and 4 bases from J, with 9 bases between. Germline loops: CDR1 LGHNA, CDR2 YNFKEQ. This CDR3 contains 14 residues. For the CDR3, the DNA is TGTGCCAGCAGCCAAGAGGGCGCAGGCTATGGCTACACCTTC. Its protein is CASSQEGAGYGYTF.

This clone is a singleton in its sample. This chain connects TRBV6-2 or TRBV6-3 to TRBJ2-1; D might be TRBD2 (6 bases). V lost 4 bases and J 3 bases, leaving 16 bases between the germline ends. Germline-derived CDR1 and CDR2 are MNHEY and SVGEGT. This CDR3 is built from 16 residues. The CDR3 DNA reads as TGTGCCAGCAGTTCCCGGGACGCCGGGAGCTACAATGAGCAGTTCTTC. Translated: CASSSRDAGSYNEQFF.

This rearrangement joins TRBV24-1 to TRBJ2-2, with D unclear. Germline lookup yields CDR1 KGHDR and CDR2 SFDVKD. Trimming removed 9 bases at V and 1 base at J, with 11 bases between. CDR3 length equals 14 residues. CDR3 loop: CATQVRQNTGELFF. The CDR3 DNA is TGTGCCACCCAGGTCAGACAGAACACCGGGGAGCTGTTTTTT.

This sequence joins TRBV7-6 and TRBJ2-1, with D maybe TRBD2 (5 bases). Germline V gene data show CDR1 as SGHVS and CDR2 as FNYEAQ. The CDR3 is 16 residues long. Trimming stripped 2 bases from V and 8 bases from J, with 19 bases between. The CDR3 sequence is CASSLIVYAGSHEQFF. CDR3 in DNA: TGTGCCAGCAGCTTAATAGTATACGCGGGTAGCCATGAGCAGTTCTTC.

The chain has TRBV27 and TRBJ2-5, with 12 nucleotides matching TRBD2. Germline loops: CDR1 MNHEY, CDR2 SMNVEV (reference sequence). V was clipped by 5 bases and J by 4 bases; unmatched bases: 14. The CDR3 length is 18 residues. The CDR3 region is CASSLNPLAGGPPETQYF. The CDR3 DNA is TGTGCCAGCAGTCTCAACCCTCTAGCGGGAGGGCCGCCAGAGACCCAGTACTTC.

The chain is built from TRBV19 and TRBJ2-2; possibly TRBD2 for D (6 bases). V dropped 1 base and J dropped 3 bases, with 12 bases sitting between them. Germline loops: CDR1 LNHDA, CDR2 SQIVND (reference sequence). The CDR3 contains 16 residues. The CDR3 region has the DNA TGTGCCAGTAGTATAGGGGTGGACTATCACACCGGGGAGCTGTTTTTT. Its translation: CASSIGVDYHTGELFF.

The CDR3 loop is CASSGLAGVFTDTQYF. The CDR3 region has the DNA TGTGCCAGCAGTGGACTAGCGGGCGTCTTCACAGATACGCAGTATTTT. This rearrangement joins TRBV11-2 to TRBJ2-3, with TRBD2 matching over 11 bases. CDR3 length equals 16 residues. Germline assignment: CDR1 SGHAT and CDR2 FQNNGV. With 6 bases clipped from V and 2 bases from J, the junction kept 7 bases outside the gene matches.

The chain has TRBV27 and TRBJ2-2; no firm D call. Looked up from germline, CDR1 is MNHEY and CDR2 is SMNVEV (reference sequence). The V end lost 4 bases, the J end lost 1 base, and 10 bases lay between the germline ends. The CDR3 spans 15 residues. The CDR3 is CASSSPLRNTGELFF. DNA for the CDR3: TGTGCCAGCAGTTCGCCGTTGCGGAACACCGGGGAGCTGTTTTTT.

CDR3 sequence: CATGNSGTSYNEQFF. The CDR3 nucleotides read TGTGCCACCGGAAACTCCGGGACAAGTTACAATGAGCAGTTCTTC. The chain links TRBV24-1 to TRBJ2-1; TRBD1 is a possible D gene (6 bases). This CDR3 is built from 15 residues. The V and J ends lost 9 bases and 4 bases respectively, with 18 bases between them. The germline V gene encodes CDR1 KGHDR and CDR2 SFDVKD.

The V gene is TRBV27, the J gene TRBJ2-1; 8 bases align to TRBD2. The CDR3 length is 15 residues. After removal of 8 bases from V and 5 bases from J, the junction contained 11 bases not matched to a gene. Germline V gives CDR1 MNHEY, CDR2 SMNVEV (reference sequence). The CDR3 nucleotides are TGTGCCAGCGGGGTTACAAGGACTAGCCACAATGAGCAGTTCTTC. Its translation: CASGVTRTSHNEQFF.

The chain uses TRBV5-1 and TRBJ1-2, with 7 bases identical to TRBD1. CDR1 SGHRS and CDR2 YFSETQ come from the germline V gene. Unmatched junction bases numbered 8, after V lost 4 bases and J lost 2 bases. This CDR3 has 15 residues. The CDR3 DNA sequence: TGCGCCAGCAGCCCGGAGGGGGCAGGGAACTATGGCTACACCTTC. The encoded protein is CASSPEGAGNYGYTF.

This clone was observed a handful of times. This sample includes further DNA sequences coding for the same CDR3. The chain employs TRBV19 and TRBJ2-3, with D possibly matching TRBD2 (5 bases). The CDR3 spans 13 residues. Trimming pared 0 bases from V and 8 bases from J, leaving 9 bases between. CDR1 LNHDA and CDR2 SQIVND come from the germline V gene (reference sequence). CDR3 DNA sequence: TGTGCCAGTAGTATAGATCCGCGGGCTACGCAGTATTTT. Its translation: CASSIDPRATQYF.

The chain recombines TRBV3-1 (or the pseudogene TRBV3-2) with TRBJ2-7, with 12 bases aligning to TRBD2. CDR1 and CDR2 from the germline V gene are LGHDT and YNNKEL (reference sequence). The CDR3 totals 16 residues. After removal of 0 bases from V and 4 bases from J, the junction contained 4 bases not matched to a gene. In DNA form, the CDR3 reads TGTGCCAGCAGCCAAGACCTCACTAGCGGGAGGTACGAGCAGTACTTC. As protein: CASSQDLTSGRYEQYF.

V gene TRBV5-4 combines with J gene TRBJ2-3; 8 nucleotides line up with TRBD2. Germline lookup yields CDR1 SGHNT and CDR2 YYREEE (reference sequence). Germline trimming cut 3 bases from V and 6 bases from J; bases unmatched to any gene: 9. CDR3 length: 15 amino acids. CDR3 nucleotides: TGTGCCAGCAGCTCGCCCCGGGAGGGCCTTGATACGCAGTATTTT. Protein product: CASSSPREGLDTQYF.

This sequence joins TRBV11-3 and TRBJ1-3; 8 nucleotides match TRBD1. Trimming removed 5 bases from V and 0 bases from J; junction bases left unmatched: 12. There are 18 residues in the CDR3. In germline, CDR1 is SGHNT, CDR2 YENEEA. The CDR3 nucleotides read TGTGCCAGCAGCCGTGGGGTGGGACAGGACCTCTCTGGAAACACCATATATTTT. It is translated as CASSRGVGQDLSGNTIYF.

The rearrangement links TRBV28 to TRBJ2-3; unclear D gene. CDR1 and CDR2 from the germline V gene are MDHEN and SYDVKM. This CDR3 contains 15 residues. V gave up 7 bases and J gave up 2 bases, with 16 bases separating them. The CDR3 nucleotides read TGTGCCAGCACTGCTCCTGACAAGCTCACAGATACGCAGTATTTT. Its translation is CASTAPDKLTDTQYF.

This chain joins TRBV7-2 and TRBJ1-2; no clear D gene. The length of the CDR3 is 12 residues. The V gene's germline CDR1 is SGHTA and CDR2 FQGNSA. Trimming cost V 2 bases and J 5 bases, with 6 bases left between them. The CDR3 bases are TGTGCCAGCAGCTTACAATCATATGGCTACACCTTC. It specifies CASSLQSYGYTF.

The chain has TRBV7-2 and TRBJ2-1, with TRBD2 matching 9 bases. J lost 6 bases, V lost 4 bases, and 7 bases had no gene match. The CDR3 consists of 15 residues. From germline, CDR1 is SGHTA and CDR2 FQGNSA. CDR3 in amino acids: CASSSLAGIGNEQFF. CDR3 coding DNA: TGTGCCAGCAGCTCACTAGCGGGTATTGGCAATGAGCAGTTCTTC.

The chain uses TRBV3-1 (or the pseudogene TRBV3-2) and TRBJ2-1; 12 bases map to TRBD1. CDR3 length equals 15 residues. Germline V gives CDR1 LGHDT, CDR2 YNNKEL (reference sequence). The junction had 2 bases not matched to a gene; V was cut back by 1 base and J by 7 bases. CDR3 residues: CASSQGDRGLNEQFF. The CDR3 DNA follows: TGTGCCAGCAGCCAAGGGGACAGGGGGCTAAATGAGCAGTTCTTC.

The chain uses TRBV6-2 or TRBV6-3 and TRBJ1-1; D not resolved. The CDR3 has 15 amino acids. Germline loops: CDR1 MNHEY, CDR2 SVGEGT. V lost 6 bases, J lost 4 bases, and 18 bases lay in between. The CDR3 nucleotides read TGTGCCAGCAGCGATCGGACGACCGCGGGCACTGAAGCTTTCTTT. Protein product: CASSDRTTAGTEAFF.

V gene TRBV7-9 combines with J gene TRBJ1-2; D is possibly TRBD1 (5 bases). Trimming shortened V by 4 bases and J by 8 bases, and 20 bases separated the two germline ends. The CDR3 is 15 residues long. CDR1 and CDR2 from the germline V gene are SEHNR and FQNEAQ (reference sequence). CDR3 DNA: TGTGCCAGCAGCTCGGACACCCCGACTCTCTCGGGCTACACCTTC. Residues: CASSSDTPTLSGYTF.

Here the CDR3 reads CASSDSKDEQYF. The CDR3 DNA reads TGTGCCAGCAGTGACAGTAAAGACGAGCAGTACTTC. V gene TRBV2 combines with J gene TRBJ2-7; D is uncertain. V gave up 3 bases and J gave up 5 bases, with 8 bases separating them. From germline, CDR1 is SNHLY and CDR2 FYNNEI. The CDR3 runs to 12 residues.

The rearrangement uses TRBV6-5 and TRBJ2-3, with TRBD2 matching over 9 bases. Trimming at V came to 4 bases and at J to 5 bases, leaving 7 bases not matched to a gene. The CDR3 sequence is 15 residues long. Germline-derived CDR1 and CDR2 are MNHEY and SVGAGI. The CDR3 DNA follows: TGTGCCAGCAGTTCCGGGACTAGCAAGAGAGATACGCAGTATTTT. Its translation is CASSSGTSKRDTQYF.

The chain recombines TRBV6-2 or TRBV6-3 with TRBJ1-5, with TRBD1 as a possible D gene (5 bases). Trimming cost V 2 bases and J 5 bases, with 10 bases left between them. The CDR3 is 14 amino acids. In germline, CDR1 is MNHEY, CDR2 SVGEGT. The CDR3 sequence is CASSYRDSHQPQHF. The CDR3 nucleotides are TGTGCCAGCAGTTACCGGGACTCGCATCAGCCCCAGCATTTT.

V and J are TRBV6-5 and TRBJ2-1; D gene uncertain. Germline V gene sequence: CDR1 MNHEY, CDR2 SVGAGI. The CDR3 has 16 amino acids. Between the trimmed V and J ends, which lost 0 bases and 0 bases, there was a span of 9 bases. The CDR3 here is CASSYSTTGSYNEQFF. The CDR3 region has the DNA TGTGCCAGCAGTTACTCGACGACGGGCTCCTACAATGAGCAGTTCTTC.

The table lists this clone with a few counts. The chain is built from TRBV4-1 and TRBJ1-5; D gene unclear. Germline loops: CDR1 MGHRA, CDR2 YSYEKL. Trimming cost V 2 bases and J 0 bases, with 8 bases left between them. The CDR3 has 15 residues. The CDR3 DNA is TGCGCCAGCAGCCAATACCCTAATAGCAATCAGCCCCAGCATTTT. This sequence encodes CASSQYPNSNQPQHF.

The chain is built from TRBV6-5 and TRBJ1-4; no reliable D call. V was cut by 4 bases and J by 7 bases, with 10 bases left in between. Germline loops: CDR1 MNHEY, CDR2 SVGAGI. The CDR3 contains 13 residues. CDR3 region: CASSLIVAEKLFF. DNA for the CDR3: TGTGCCAGCAGTTTAATTGTAGCTGAAAAACTGTTTTTT.